This TCR beta chain derives from a study of blood T cell repertoires in COVID-19. Overall study: The United States, Italy and Spain supplied acute and convalescent COVID-19 samples. The analysed material was cDNA or gDNA that came from T cells, B-cell-depleted T cells, or PBMCs.

Repertoires were generated with immunoSEQ multiplex PCR, while TCRdb's copy carries only in-frame clones and drops some. The data hold roughly 79,000 clones, with 80% observed a single time. V lost 0 bases and J 4 bases, leaving 11 bases between the germline ends. The CDR3 length is 16 residues. Germline CDR1 reads SGDLS; CDR2 reads YYNGEE. The TCR comes from a man in his 60s with active or convalescent COVID-19. The chain links TRBV9 to TRBJ1-6; unclear D gene. The specimen was peripheral blood. The CDR3, as DNA: TGTGCCAGCAGCGTAGTGCTAGGCGCTTATAATTCACCCCTCCACTTT. Encoded protein: CASSVVLGAYNSPLHF. The full variable domain, in which reference TRBV9 and TRBJ1-6 provide the parts outside the CDR3, is DSGVTQTPKHLITATGQRVTLRCSPRSGDLSVYWYQQSLDQGLQFLIQYYNGEERAKGNILERFSAQQFPDLHSELNLSSLELGDSALYFCASSVVLGAYNSPLHFGNGTRLTVT.